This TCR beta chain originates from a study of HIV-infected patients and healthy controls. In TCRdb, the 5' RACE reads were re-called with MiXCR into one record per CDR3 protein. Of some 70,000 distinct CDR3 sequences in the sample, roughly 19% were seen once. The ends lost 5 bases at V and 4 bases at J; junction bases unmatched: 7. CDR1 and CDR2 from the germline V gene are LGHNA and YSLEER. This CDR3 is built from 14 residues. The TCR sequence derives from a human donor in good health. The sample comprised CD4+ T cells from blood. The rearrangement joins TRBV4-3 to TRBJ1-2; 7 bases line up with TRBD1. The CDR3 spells CASSKRRDSYGYTF. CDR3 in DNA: TGCGCCAGCAGCAAAAGGCGGGACAGCTATGGCTACACCTTC.